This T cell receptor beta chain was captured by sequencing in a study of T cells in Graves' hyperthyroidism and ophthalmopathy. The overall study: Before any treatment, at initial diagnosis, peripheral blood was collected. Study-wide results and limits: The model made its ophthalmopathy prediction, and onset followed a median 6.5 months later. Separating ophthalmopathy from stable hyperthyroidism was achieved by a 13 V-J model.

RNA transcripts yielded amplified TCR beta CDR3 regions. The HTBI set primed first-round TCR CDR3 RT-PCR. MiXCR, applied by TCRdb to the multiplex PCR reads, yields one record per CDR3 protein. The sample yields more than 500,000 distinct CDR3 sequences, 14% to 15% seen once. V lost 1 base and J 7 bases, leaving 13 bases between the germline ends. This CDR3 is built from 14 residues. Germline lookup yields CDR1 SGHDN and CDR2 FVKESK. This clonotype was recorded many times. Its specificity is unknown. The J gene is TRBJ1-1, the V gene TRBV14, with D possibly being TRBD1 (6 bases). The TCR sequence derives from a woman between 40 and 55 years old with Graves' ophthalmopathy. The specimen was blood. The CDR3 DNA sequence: TGTGCCAGCAGCCAAGCGCGGGGGCGCGATGAAGCTTTCTTT. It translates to CASSQARGRDEAFF.